The rows below give T cell receptor beta chains drawn from one sample of a study of beta chain features in type 1 diabetes. Clones were sequenced by immunoSEQ multiplex PCR, and TCRdb holds only the in-frame ones, with some missing. The sample holds 640,000 or so clones, over 12% seen once. The specimen was naive CD4+ T cells from blood. The origin of the receptors is a man aged 18 to 30 with type 1 diabetes. Both conserved end residues are trimmed from each CDR3.

V	J	CDR3
TRBV7-6	TRBJ2-1	ASSLASSGIYNEQF
TRBV9	TRBJ2-7	ASSATSERGEQY
TRBV5-1	TRBJ2-3	ASSLDRGTQY
TRBV29-1	TRBJ2-3	SVDLGSHTDTQY
TRBV2	TRBJ1-2	ASSEAVLRRENYGYT
TRBV27	TRBJ2-1	ASSLSTANNEQF
TRBV9	TRBJ1-3	ASSITGRGPGNTIY
TRBV25-1	TRBJ1-1	ASSESGSTEAF
TRBV7-9	TRBJ2-5	ASGIASVPETQY
TRBV29-1	TRBJ2-5	SVGTGSLQETQY
TRBV6-5	TRBJ1-1	ASRGTGRNTEAF
TRBV5-4	TRBJ2-1	ASVLGTSGSLYNEQF
TRBV30	TRBJ2-5	AWSTGSGQETQY
TRBV20-1	TRBJ2-7	SYGGPYEQY
TRBV7-9	TRBJ2-1	ASSGTSYNEQF
TRBV7-9	TRBJ2-1	ASSLGTALTYNEQF
TRBV25-1	TRBJ2-1	ASSTSGGPYNEQF
TRBV9	TRBJ2-7	ASSVDPSGVYEQY
TRBV5-4	TRBJ2-7	ASSLELAGSSYEQY
TRBV2	TRBJ1-1	ASSEASITEAF
TRBV7-9	TRBJ1-4	ASSFLGDWEPSEKLF
TRBV4-3	TRBJ1-6	ASSQQGGERTLH
TRBV28	TRBJ2-1	ASTDRSEQF
TRBV2	TRBJ2-6	ASSELSGANVLT
TRBV7-2	TRBJ1-4	ASSLGPQEKLF
TRBV13	TRBJ1-4	ASSSRDRSNEKLF
TRBV14	TRBJ1-1	ASSRTGAFREAF
TRBV30	TRBJ1-1	AWSIQGLREAF
TRBV10-3	TRBJ2-5	AIRRDSGQETQY
TRBV5-6	TRBJ1-1	ASSFPPSRWRGATEAF
TRBV30	TRBJ1-6	AWRDQSPLH
TRBV27	TRBJ1-2	ASSLLGGELSGYT
TRBV29-1	TRBJ2-6	SVVESGANVLT
TRBV2	TRBJ2-5	ASSDIPGGGETQY
TRBV6-5	TRBJ1-2	ASSYGYRGGYGYT
TRBV18	TRBJ2-3	ASSPGTTDTQY
TRBV27	TRBJ2-6	ASSLGLGAAGANVLT
TRBV30	TRBJ2-2	AWSVQGGRRELF
TRBV18	TRBJ2-1	ASSPSSGGAYNEQF
TRBV7-7	TRBJ2-7	ASSGGTSTEPYEQY
TRBV7-2	TRBJ2-3	ASSAPSIGAQY
TRBV6-5	TRBJ1-2	ATLTGGDGYT
TRBV4-2	TRBJ1-2	ASSQDRSTNYGYT
TRBV2	TRBJ1-1	ASQLTENTEAF
TRBV7-9	TRBJ2-7	ASSRRGAGVWEQY
TRBV18	TRBJ1-5	ASSAAGTTPPQH
TRBV2	TRBJ1-1	ASSTRGGGNEAF
TRBV29-1	TRBJ1-1	SAKTGMNTEAF
TRBV25-1	TRBJ1-5	ATLETVNYSNQPQH
TRBV14	TRBJ1-2	ASSFYGYT
TRBV30	TRBJ2-5	AWTTGTSGKETQY
TRBV11-2	TRBJ1-5	ASSLESFGPQH
TRBV30	TRBJ1-1	AWTKGWITEAF
TRBV10-3	TRBJ2-7	AISLAGENEQY
TRBV9	TRBJ2-1	ASSVAGGLKQF